Listed below are T cell receptor beta chains from one sample, sequenced in a study of T-cell memory formation after mild COVID-19. TCRdb reanalysed the 5' RACE reads using MiXCR and keeps one entry per CDR3 protein. The repertoire holds around 340,000 distinct CDR3 sequences, with around a fifth as singletons. Source material: PBMCs or a T cell subset sorted from them (not recorded which). Receptor source: an adult woman who had mild COVID-19 (a few samples of this study predate the infection). Cell type and time point are not known. CDR3s include the opening cysteine and the closing phenylalanine or tryptophan. Fields, in order: CDR3 protein, CDR3 DNA, D gene, V gene, clone size, J gene. The D gene is left open where the match is weak. Clone size appears in some rows only: once, few, many, or a class for an expanded clone.

CSASTSGAFTQYF | TGCAGTGCTTCGACTAGCGGGGCGTTCACGCAGTATTTT | TRBD2 | TRBV20-1 | - | TRBJ2-3
CATSDWAYTDTQYF | TGTGCCACCAGTGATTGGGCGTACACAGATACGCAGTATTTT | - | TRBV24-1 | few | TRBJ2-3
CASSFSAEAFF | TGTGCCAGCAGTTTTAGCGCTGAAGCTTTCTTT | - | TRBV12-3/TRBV12-4 | - | TRBJ1-1
CASSPNIYEQYF | TGTGCCAGCAGCCCCAATATTTACGAGCAGTACTTC | - | TRBV9 | few | TRBJ2-7
CASSLGGTGGLDTQYF | TGTGCCAGCAGTTTAGGAGGGACAGGGGGTTTAGATACGCAGTATTTT | TRBD1 | TRBV12-3/TRBV12-4 | - | TRBJ2-3
CASSLVGQGASEQYF | TGTGCCAGCAGCTTAGTCGGACAGGGGGCTAGCGAGCAGTACTTC | TRBD1 | TRBV7-6 | few | TRBJ2-7
CASSVASGDKVGGYTF | TGTGCCAGCAGCGTAGCTTCCGGGGATAAGGTGGGCGGCTACACCTTC | - | TRBV9 | few | TRBJ1-2
CASSYSGGLDGYTF | TGTGCCAGCAGTTACAGCGGGGGATTGGATGGCTACACCTTC | - | TRBV6-2/TRBV6-3 | few | TRBJ1-2
CSVTTSGAGYEKLFF | TGCAGCGTTACGACTTCAGGGGCAGGCTATGAAAAACTGTTTTTT | - | TRBV29-1 | once | TRBJ1-4
CASTFLVGGPSEQFF | TGTGCCAGCACCTTTCTAGTTGGGGGGCCTAGTGAGCAGTTCTTC | - | TRBV3-1 | few | TRBJ2-1
CASSSGLGVNEQFF | TGTGCCAGCAGCTCGGGACTAGGAGTGAATGAGCAGTTCTTC | TRBD2 | TRBV7-3 | many | TRBJ2-1
CATSRDQAAFEQFF | TGTGCCACCAGCAGAGATCAGGCAGCTTTTGAGCAGTTCTTC | - | TRBV15 | few | TRBJ2-1
CATSDPRQGRNIQYF | TGTGCCACCAGTGACCCCAGACAGGGAAGAAACATTCAGTACTTC | TRBD1 | TRBV24-1 | - | TRBJ2-4
CASSSRQYTRTRPYNEQFF | TGTGCCAGCAGCTCCCGACAATACACCCGGACTAGGCCCTACAATGAGCAGTTCTTC | TRBD2 | TRBV7-2 | - | TRBJ2-1
CASSLVPGGYNEQFF | TGTGCCAGCAGCCTAGTCCCGGGGGGGTACAATGAGCAGTTCTTC | TRBD2 | TRBV7-7 | few | TRBJ2-1
CSALTHGGYNSPLHF | TGCAGTGCTCTCACCCACGGGGGCTATAATTCACCCCTCCACTTT | - | TRBV20-1 | - | TRBJ1-6
CASSSMGNSYEQYF | TGTGCCAGCAGCTCTATGGGGAACTCCTACGAGCAGTACTTC | - | TRBV7-6 | - | TRBJ2-7
CASCSGTSFEQFF | TGTGCCAGCTGTAGCGGGACGTCATTTGAGCAGTTCTTC | TRBD2 | TRBV27 | - | TRBJ2-1
CATSREGGTGELFF | TGTGCCACCAGCAGAGAAGGGGGCACCGGGGAGCTGTTTTTT | - | TRBV15 | few | TRBJ2-2
CASSLAWAVNTEAFF | TGTGCCAGCAGCTTAGCGTGGGCAGTCAACACTGAAGCTTTCTTT | - | TRBV7-9 | few | TRBJ1-1
CASSPQYGEQYF | TGTGCCAGCAGCCCGCAGTATGGGGAGCAGTACTTC | - | TRBV13 | few | TRBJ2-7
CASSDPSGADTQYF | TGTGCCAGCAGCGACCCCTCAGGGGCAGATACGCAGTATTTT | - | TRBV9 | few | TRBJ2-3
CASSPRTLGLTYEQYF | TGTGCCAGCAGCCCTAGGACCCTAGGACTAACCTACGAGCAGTACTTC | - | TRBV11-2 | few | TRBJ2-7
CASSPETSGLTDTQYF | TGTGCCAGCAGCCCCGAGACTAGCGGGCTCACAGATACGCAGTATTTT | TRBD2 | TRBV3-1 | - | TRBJ2-3
CASSLGQTSTDTQYF | TGTGCCAGCAGCCTCGGACAGACTAGCACAGATACGCAGTATTTT | - | TRBV7-9 | many | TRBJ2-3
CASSELAGGEQYF | TGTGCCAGCAGCGAACTAGCGGGAGGCGAGCAGTACTTC | TRBD2 | TRBV7-8 | - | TRBJ2-7
CASSQGVARYEQYF | TGTGCCAGCAGCCAAGGGGTAGCGCGCTACGAGCAGTACTTC | - | TRBV3-1 | many | TRBJ2-7
CASTDRDTGELFF | TGTGCCAGCACCGACAGGGACACCGGGGAGCTGTTTTTT | TRBD1 | TRBV2 | - | TRBJ2-2
CASSRSYNEQFF | TGTGCCAGCAGCCGCTCCTACAATGAGCAGTTCTTC | - | TRBV3-1 | many | TRBJ2-1
CAWGLAGPQETQYF | TGTGCCTGGGGACTAGCGGGGCCCCAAGAGACCCAGTACTTC | TRBD2 | TRBV30 | - | TRBJ2-5
CASSHPGQGGTGELFF | TGCGCCAGCAGCCACCCGGGACAGGGCGGGACCGGGGAGCTGTTTTTT | TRBD1 | TRBV4-3 | few | TRBJ2-2
CASSRTGTGSNQPQHF | TGTGCCAGCAGCAGGACTGGGACCGGCAGCAATCAGCCCCAGCATTTT | - | TRBV12-3/TRBV12-4 | few | TRBJ1-5
CASHVPQGEPGPSTEAFF | TGTGCCAGTCATGTGCCTCAGGGAGAGCCCGGGCCGAGTACTGAAGCTTTCTTT | - | TRBV2 | - | TRBJ1-1
CASSLGVGTSGRLDTQYF | TGTGCCAGCAGCTTGGGTGTTGGGACTAGCGGGAGATTAGATACGCAGTATTTT | TRBD2 | TRBV5-5 | - | TRBJ2-3
CASSMGWSGNTIYF | TGTGCCAGCAGTATGGGATGGTCTGGAAACACCATATATTTT | - | TRBV2 | few | TRBJ1-3
CSAVGTSIGYEQYF | TGCAGTGCGGTAGGGACTAGCATTGGGTACGAGCAGTACTTC | TRBD2 | TRBV20-1 | once | TRBJ2-7
CASSPSRDRVPYTF | TGTGCCAGCAGTCCGTCCCGGGACAGGGTACCCTACACCTTC | TRBD1 | TRBV28 | - | TRBJ1-2
CASSLARNIQYF | TGTGCCAGCAGTTTGGCCAGAAACATTCAGTACTTC | - | TRBV12-3/TRBV12-4 | many | TRBJ2-4
CASSFGGGNEQFF | TGTGCCAGCAGCTTCGGAGGCGGCAATGAGCAGTTCTTC | - | TRBV7-3 | few | TRBJ2-1
CASSELRSYEQYF | TGTGCCAGCAGTGAACTTAGGTCCTACGAGCAGTACTTC | - | TRBV2 | - | TRBJ2-7
CSARTGLAGNNEQFF | TGCAGTGCTAGAACCGGACTAGCGGGGAACAATGAGCAGTTCTTC | TRBD2 | TRBV20-1 | few | TRBJ2-1
CASRVTGPETQYF | TGCGCCAGCAGAGTAACAGGGCCAGAGACCCAGTACTTC | - | TRBV5-1 | - | TRBJ2-5
CAITPTGGIEQYF | TGTGCCATCACCCCGACAGGGGGGATCGAGCAGTACTTC | TRBD1 | TRBV10-3 | few | TRBJ2-7
CASSTSQGVLSPLHF | TGTGCCAGCAGTACCTCACAGGGTGTCTTGTCACCCCTCCACTTT | - | TRBV27 | few | TRBJ1-6
CASSFGPFPNTEAFF | TGTGCCAGCAGCTTCGGACCTTTTCCGAACACTGAAGCTTTCTTT | - | TRBV11-2 | - | TRBJ1-1
CASSSAISYEQYF | TGCGCCAGCAGCTCAGCAATCTCCTACGAGCAGTACTTC | - | TRBV5-1 | few | TRBJ2-7
CASSLVRGGVSGNTIYF | TGTGCCAGCAGCTTAGTTCGGGGTGGGGTCTCTGGAAACACCATATATTTT | - | TRBV7-8 | - | TRBJ1-3
CASSNSTSGPGTGYF | TGTGCCAGCAGCAACTCGACTAGCGGGCCCGGGACGGGGTACTTC | TRBD2 | TRBV12-3/TRBV12-4 | few | TRBJ2-7
CSARSRDRASYEQYF | TGCAGTGCCCGCTCCCGGGACAGGGCGTCCTACGAGCAGTACTTC | TRBD1 | TRBV20-1 | many | TRBJ2-7
CASSYGTKNEKLFF | TGTGCCAGCAGTTACGGGACAAAGAATGAAAAACTGTTTTTT | - | TRBV6-5 | - | TRBJ1-4
CASRMTSGPTYEQYF | TGTGCCAGCAGGATGACTAGCGGACCGACCTACGAGCAGTACTTC | TRBD2 | TRBV12-3/TRBV12-4 | - | TRBJ2-7
CASSLDTTLTDTQYF | TGCGCCAGCAGCTTGGATACAACTCTCACAGATACGCAGTATTTT | - | TRBV5-1 | few | TRBJ2-3
CATSGERTGGEQYF | TGTGCCACCAGTGGGGAACGGACAGGGGGCGAGCAGTACTTC | TRBD1 | TRBV24-1 | few | TRBJ2-7
CASSPRQGAGNEQFF | TGTGCCAGCAGTCCTAGACAGGGGGCGGGCAATGAGCAGTTCTTC | TRBD1 | TRBV12-3/TRBV12-4 | - | TRBJ2-1
CASSLAGTGGGTDTQYF | TGTGCCAGCAGCTTAGCGGGGACCGGCGGGGGCACAGATACGCAGTATTTT | - | TRBV7-2 | - | TRBJ2-3
CASSPGTRSSYNEQFF | TGTGCCAGCAGCCCCGGGACTAGGAGCTCCTACAATGAGCAGTTCTTC | TRBD2 | TRBV7-2 | - | TRBJ2-1